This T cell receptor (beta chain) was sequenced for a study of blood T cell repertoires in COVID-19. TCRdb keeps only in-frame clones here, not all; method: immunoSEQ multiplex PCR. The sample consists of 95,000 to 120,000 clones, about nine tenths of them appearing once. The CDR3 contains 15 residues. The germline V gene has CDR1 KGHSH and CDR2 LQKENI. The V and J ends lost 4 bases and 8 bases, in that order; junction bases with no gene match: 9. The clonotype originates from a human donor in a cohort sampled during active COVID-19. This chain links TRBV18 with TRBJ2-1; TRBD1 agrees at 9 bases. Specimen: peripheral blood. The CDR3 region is CASSRNRDRDHEQFF. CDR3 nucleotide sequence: TGTGCCAGCTCACGAAACCGGGACAGGGACCATGAGCAGTTCTTC.